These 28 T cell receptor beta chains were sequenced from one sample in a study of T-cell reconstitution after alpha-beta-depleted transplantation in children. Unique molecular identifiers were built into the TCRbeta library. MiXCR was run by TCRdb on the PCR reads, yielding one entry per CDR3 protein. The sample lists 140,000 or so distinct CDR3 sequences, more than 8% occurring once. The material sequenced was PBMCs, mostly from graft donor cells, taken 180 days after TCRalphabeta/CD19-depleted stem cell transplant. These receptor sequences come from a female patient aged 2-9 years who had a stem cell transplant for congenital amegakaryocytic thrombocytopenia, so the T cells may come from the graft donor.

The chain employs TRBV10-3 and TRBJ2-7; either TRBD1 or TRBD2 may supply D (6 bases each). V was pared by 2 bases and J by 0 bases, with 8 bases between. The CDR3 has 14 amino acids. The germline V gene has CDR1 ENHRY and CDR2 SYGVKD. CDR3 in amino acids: CAISEGGPSYEQYF. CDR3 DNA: TGTGCCATCAGTGAGGGGGGGCCCTCCTACGAGCAGTACTTC.

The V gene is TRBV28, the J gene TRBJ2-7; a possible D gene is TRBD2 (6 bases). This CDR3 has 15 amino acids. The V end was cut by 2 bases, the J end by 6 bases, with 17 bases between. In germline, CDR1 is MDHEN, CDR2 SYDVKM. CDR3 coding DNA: TGTGCCAGCAGTTTAACCCGGGGGAAGCGGTCCGAGCAGTACTTC. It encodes CASSLTRGKRSEQYF.

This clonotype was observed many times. The CDR3 DNA sequence: TGTGCCAGCAGCCAAGAAAGCAGTGCTAGCCCCTCTCGCACAGATACGCAGTATTTT. Residues: CASSQESSASPSRTDTQYF. The chain is built from TRBV4-2 and TRBJ2-3; a weak D match, TRBD2 (5 bases). CDR1 is LGHNA and CDR2 is YNFKEQ in the germline V gene. Trimming removed 0 bases at V and 1 base at J, with 20 bases between. CDR3 size: 19 residues.

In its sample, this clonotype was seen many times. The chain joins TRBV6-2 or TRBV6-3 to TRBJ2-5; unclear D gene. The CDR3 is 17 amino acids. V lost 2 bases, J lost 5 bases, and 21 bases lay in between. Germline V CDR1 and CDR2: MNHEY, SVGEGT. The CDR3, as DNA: TGTGCCAGCAGTTACCCCATAGCTCGACCCCTCGGGGAGACCCAGTACTTC. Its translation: CASSYPIARPLGETQYF.

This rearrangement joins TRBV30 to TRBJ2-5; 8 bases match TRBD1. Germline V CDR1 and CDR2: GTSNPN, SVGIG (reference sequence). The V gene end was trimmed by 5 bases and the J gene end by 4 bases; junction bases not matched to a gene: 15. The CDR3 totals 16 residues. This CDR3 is CAWGMGQGAPRETQYF. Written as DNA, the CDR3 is TGTGCCTGGGGGATGGGTCAGGGGGCGCCCCGAGAGACCCAGTACTTC. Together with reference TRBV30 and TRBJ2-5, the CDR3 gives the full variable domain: SQTIHQWPATLVQPVGSPLSLECTVEGTSNPNLYWYRQAAGRGLQLLFYSVGIGQISSEVPQNLSASRPQDRQFILSSKKLLLSDSGFYLCAWGMGQGAPRETQYFGPGTRLLVL.

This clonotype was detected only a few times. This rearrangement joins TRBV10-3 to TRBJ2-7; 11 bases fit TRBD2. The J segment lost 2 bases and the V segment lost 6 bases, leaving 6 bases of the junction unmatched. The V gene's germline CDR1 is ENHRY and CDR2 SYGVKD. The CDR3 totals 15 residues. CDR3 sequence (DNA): TGTGCCATCAGAGGACTAGCGGGCCCTCCCTACGAGCAGTACTTC. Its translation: CAIRGLAGPPYEQYF.

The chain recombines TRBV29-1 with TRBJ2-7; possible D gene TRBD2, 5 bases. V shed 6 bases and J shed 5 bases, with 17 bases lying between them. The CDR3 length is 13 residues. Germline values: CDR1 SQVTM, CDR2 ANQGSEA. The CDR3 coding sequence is TGCAGCGTCAAAGGACTGGGGTTAGACGAGCAGTACTTC. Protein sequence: CSVKGLGLDEQYF.

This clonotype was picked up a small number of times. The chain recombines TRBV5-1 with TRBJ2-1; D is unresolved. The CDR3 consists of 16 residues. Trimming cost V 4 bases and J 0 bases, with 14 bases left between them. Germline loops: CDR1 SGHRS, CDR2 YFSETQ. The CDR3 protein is CASSLRGRSSYNEQFF. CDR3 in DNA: TGCGCCAGCAGCCTCCGCGGACGCAGCTCCTACAATGAGCAGTTCTTC.

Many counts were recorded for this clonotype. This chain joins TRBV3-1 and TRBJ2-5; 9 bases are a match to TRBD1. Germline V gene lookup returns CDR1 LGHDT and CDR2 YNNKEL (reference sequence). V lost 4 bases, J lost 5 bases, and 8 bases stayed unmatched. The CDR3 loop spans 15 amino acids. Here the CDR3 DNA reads TGTGCCAGCAGCCCTCAACAGGGGGCGCAGGAGACCCAGTACTTC. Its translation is CASSPQQGAQETQYF.

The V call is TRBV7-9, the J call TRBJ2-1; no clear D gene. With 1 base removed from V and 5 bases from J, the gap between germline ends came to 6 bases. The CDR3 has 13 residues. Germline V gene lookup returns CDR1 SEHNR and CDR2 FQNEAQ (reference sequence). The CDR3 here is CASSLVMDNEQFF. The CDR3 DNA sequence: TGTGCCAGCAGCTTAGTAATGGACAATGAGCAGTTCTTC.

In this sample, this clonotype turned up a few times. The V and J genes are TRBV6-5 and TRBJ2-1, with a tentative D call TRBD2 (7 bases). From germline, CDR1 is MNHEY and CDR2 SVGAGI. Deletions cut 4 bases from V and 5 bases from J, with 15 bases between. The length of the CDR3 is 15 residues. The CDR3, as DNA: TGTGCCAGCAGTTCCCACGGGGGGCTCCACAATGAGCAGTTCTTC. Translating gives CASSSHGGLHNEQFF.

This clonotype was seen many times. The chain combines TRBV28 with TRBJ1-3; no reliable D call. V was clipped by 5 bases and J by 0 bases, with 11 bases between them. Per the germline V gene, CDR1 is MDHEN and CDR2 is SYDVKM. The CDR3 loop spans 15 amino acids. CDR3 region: CASSPRGVSGNTIYF. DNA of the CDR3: TGTGCCAGCAGTCCCCGGGGAGTCTCTGGAAACACCATATATTTT.

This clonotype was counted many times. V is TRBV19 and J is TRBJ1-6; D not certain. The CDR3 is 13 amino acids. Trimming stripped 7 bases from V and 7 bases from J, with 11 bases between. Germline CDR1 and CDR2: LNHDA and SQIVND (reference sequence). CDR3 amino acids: CASTQDLNSPLHF. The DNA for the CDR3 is TGTGCCAGTACTCAGGACCTCAATTCACCCCTCCACTTT.

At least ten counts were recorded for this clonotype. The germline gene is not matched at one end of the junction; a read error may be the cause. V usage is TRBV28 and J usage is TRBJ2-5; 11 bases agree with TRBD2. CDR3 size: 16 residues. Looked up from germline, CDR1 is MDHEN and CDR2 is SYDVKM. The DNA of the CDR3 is TGTGCCAGCAGTTCGACCGGGACTAGCGGATCCCGTTCGTCATCCTTC. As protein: CASSSTGTSGSRSSSF.

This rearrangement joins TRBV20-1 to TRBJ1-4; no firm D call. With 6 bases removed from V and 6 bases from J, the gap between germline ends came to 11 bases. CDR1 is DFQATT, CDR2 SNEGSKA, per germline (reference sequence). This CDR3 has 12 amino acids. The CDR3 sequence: CSAGSLYEKLFF. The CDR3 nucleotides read TGCAGTGCAGGGAGCCTTTATGAAAAACTGTTTTTT.

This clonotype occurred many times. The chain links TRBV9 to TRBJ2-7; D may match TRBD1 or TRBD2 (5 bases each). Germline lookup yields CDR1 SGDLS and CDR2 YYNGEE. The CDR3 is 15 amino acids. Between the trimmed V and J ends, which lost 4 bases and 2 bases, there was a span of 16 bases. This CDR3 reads CASSTTGTAPYEQYF. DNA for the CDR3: TGTGCCAGCAGCACCACCGGGACGGCGCCCTACGAGCAGTACTTC.

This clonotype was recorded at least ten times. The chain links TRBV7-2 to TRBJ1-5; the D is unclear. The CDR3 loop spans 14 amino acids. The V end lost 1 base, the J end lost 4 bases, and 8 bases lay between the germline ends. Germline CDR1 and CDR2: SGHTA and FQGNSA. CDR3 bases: TGTGCCAGCAGCTTAGGACTGGTTAATCAGCCCCAGCATTTT. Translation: CASSLGLVNQPQHF.

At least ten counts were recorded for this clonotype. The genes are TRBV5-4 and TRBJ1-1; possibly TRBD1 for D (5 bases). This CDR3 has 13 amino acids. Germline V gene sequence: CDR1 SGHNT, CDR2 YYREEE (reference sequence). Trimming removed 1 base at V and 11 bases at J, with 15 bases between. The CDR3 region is CASSLMGEFGAFF. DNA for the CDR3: TGTGCCAGCAGCTTGATGGGGGAATTCGGGGCTTTCTTT.

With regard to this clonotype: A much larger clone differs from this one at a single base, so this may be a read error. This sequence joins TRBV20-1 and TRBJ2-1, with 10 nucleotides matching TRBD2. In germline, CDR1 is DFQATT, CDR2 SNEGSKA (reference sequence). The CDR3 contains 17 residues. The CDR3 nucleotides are TGCTGTGCTAGAGACTCTAGCGGGAGAGTCTTGCACAATGAGCAGTTCTTC. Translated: CCARDSSGRVLHNEQFF.

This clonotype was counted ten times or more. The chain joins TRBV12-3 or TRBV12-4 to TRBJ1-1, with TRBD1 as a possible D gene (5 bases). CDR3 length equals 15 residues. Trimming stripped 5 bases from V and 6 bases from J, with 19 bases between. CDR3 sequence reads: CASSHSGTLPSEAFF. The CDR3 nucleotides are TGTGCCAGCAGTCACTCCGGGACCCTACCTTCTGAAGCTTTCTTT.

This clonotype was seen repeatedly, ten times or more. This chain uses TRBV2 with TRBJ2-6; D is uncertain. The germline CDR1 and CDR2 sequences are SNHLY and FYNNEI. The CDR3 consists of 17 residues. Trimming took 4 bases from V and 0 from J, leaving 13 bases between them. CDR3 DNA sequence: TGTGCCAGCAGTGCTGCCGTTTCCCCCTCTGGGGCCAACGTCCTGACTTTC. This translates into CASSAAVSPSGANVLTF.

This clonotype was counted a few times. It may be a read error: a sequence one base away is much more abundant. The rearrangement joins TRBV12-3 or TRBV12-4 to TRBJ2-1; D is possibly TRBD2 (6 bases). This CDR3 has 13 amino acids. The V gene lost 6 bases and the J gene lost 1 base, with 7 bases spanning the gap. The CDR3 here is CASSGRSYNEQFF. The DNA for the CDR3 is TGTGCCAGCAGCGGGAGATCCTACAATGAGCAGTTCTTC.

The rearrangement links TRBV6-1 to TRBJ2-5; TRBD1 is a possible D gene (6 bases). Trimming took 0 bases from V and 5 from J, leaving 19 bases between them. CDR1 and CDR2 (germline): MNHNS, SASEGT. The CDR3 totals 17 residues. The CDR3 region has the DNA TGTGCCAGCAGTGAAGCGCTTGGTCGAGCAGGGGCTGAGACCCAGTACTTC. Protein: CASSEALGRAGAETQYF.

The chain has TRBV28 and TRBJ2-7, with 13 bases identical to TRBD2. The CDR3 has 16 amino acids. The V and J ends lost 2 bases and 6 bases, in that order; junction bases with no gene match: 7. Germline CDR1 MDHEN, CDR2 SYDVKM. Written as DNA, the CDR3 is TGTGCCAGCAGTTTACCAACTAGCGGGAGGGCCGGCGAGCAGTACTTC. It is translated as CASSLPTSGRAGEQYF.

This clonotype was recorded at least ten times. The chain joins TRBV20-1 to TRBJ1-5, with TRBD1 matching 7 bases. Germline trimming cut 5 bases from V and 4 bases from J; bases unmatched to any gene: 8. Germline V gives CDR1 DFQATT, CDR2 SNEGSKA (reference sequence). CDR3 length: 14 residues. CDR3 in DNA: TGCAGTGCTGGATCGACAGGGCGGAATCAGCCCCAGCATTTT. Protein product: CSAGSTGRNQPQHF.

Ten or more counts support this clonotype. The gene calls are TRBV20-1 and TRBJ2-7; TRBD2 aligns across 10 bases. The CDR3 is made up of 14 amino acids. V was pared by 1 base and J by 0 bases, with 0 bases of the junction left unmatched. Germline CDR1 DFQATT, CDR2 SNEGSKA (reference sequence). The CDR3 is CSARGLAGSYEQYF. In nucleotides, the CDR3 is TGCAGTGCTAGAGGACTAGCGGGCTCCTACGAGCAGTACTTC.

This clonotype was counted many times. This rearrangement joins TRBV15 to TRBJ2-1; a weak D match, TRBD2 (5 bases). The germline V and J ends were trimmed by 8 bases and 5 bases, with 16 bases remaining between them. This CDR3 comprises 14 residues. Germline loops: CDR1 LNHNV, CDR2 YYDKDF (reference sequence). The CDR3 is CATAGESVNNEQFF. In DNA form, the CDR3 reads TGTGCCACCGCTGGGGAGTCGGTTAACAATGAGCAGTTCTTC.

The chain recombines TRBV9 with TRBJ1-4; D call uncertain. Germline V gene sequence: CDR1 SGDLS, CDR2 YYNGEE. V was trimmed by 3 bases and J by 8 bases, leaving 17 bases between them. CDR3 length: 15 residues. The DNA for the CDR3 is TGTGCCAGCAGCGACGGTGGGGAGGATTTCGAAAAACTGTTTTTT. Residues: CASSDGGEDFEKLFF.